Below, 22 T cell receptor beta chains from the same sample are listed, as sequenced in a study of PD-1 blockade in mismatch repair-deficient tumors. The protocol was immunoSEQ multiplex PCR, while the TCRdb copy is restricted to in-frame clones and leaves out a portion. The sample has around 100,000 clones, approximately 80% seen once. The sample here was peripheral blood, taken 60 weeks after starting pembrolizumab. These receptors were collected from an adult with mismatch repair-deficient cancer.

CDR3 sequence: CASSVGAALSYEQYF. CDR3 coding DNA: TGTGCCAGCAGCGTAGGTGCAGCGCTTTCCTACGAGCAGTACTTC. V usage is TRBV9 and J usage is TRBJ2-7; D unclear. CDR3 length: 15 residues. Germline CDR1 SGDLS, CDR2 YYNGEE. Trimming took 0 bases from V and 1 from J, leaving 11 bases between them.

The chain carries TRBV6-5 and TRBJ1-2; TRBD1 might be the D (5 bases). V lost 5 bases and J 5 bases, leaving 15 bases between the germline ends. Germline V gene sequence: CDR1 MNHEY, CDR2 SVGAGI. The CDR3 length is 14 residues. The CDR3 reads CASSPKDTFYGYTF. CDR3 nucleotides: TGTGCCAGCAGTCCCAAGGACACCTTTTATGGCTACACCTTC.

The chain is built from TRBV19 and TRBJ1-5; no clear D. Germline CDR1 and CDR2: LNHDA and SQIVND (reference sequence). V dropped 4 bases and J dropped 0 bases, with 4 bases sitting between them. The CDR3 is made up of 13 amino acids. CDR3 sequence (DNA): TGTGCCAGTAGTAGTAATAGCAATCAGCCCCAGCATTTT. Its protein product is CASSSNSNQPQHF.

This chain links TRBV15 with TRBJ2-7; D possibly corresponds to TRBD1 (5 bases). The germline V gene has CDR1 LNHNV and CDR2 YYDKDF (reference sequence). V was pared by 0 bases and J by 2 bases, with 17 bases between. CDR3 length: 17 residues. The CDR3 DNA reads TGTGCCACCAGCAGAGATCCCCCCGCTGACAGTGCCTACGAGCAGTACTTC. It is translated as CATSRDPPADSAYEQYF.

For the CDR3, the DNA is TGTGCCTACGACGGGAGCTCGTATGAGACCCAGTACTTC. Its protein is CAYDGSSYETQYF. The chain joins TRBV30 to TRBJ2-5; a weak D match, TRBD2 (6 bases). The CDR3 covers 13 residues. Germline V gene lookup returns CDR1 GTSNPN and CDR2 SVGIG (reference sequence). Trimming cost V 7 bases and J 5 bases, with 17 bases left between them.

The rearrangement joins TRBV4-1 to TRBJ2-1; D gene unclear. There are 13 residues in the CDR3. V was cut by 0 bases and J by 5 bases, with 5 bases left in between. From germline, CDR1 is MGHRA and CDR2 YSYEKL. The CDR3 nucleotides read TGCGCCAGCAGCCAAGAGTGGGACAATGAGCAGTTCTTC. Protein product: CASSQEWDNEQFF.

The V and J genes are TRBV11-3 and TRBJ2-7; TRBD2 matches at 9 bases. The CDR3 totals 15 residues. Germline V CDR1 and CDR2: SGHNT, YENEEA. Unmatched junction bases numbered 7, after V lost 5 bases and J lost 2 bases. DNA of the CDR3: TGTGCCAGCAGCCCGCCGACTAGCGGAGCCTACGAGCAGTACTTC. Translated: CASSPPTSGAYEQYF.

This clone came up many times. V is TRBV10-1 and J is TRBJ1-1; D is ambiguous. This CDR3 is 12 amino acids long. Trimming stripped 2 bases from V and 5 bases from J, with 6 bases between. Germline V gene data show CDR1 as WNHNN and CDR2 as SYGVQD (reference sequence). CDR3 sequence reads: CASSEGRTEAFF. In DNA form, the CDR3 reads TGCGCCAGCAGTGAGGGGAGGACTGAAGCTTTCTTT.

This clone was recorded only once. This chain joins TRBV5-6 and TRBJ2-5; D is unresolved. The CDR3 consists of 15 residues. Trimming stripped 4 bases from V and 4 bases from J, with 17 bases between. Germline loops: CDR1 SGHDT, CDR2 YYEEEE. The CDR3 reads CASSPPGAAGETQYF. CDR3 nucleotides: TGTGCCAGCAGCCCTCCAGGAGCAGCAGGAGAGACCCAGTACTTC. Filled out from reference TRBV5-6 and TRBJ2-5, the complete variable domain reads DAGVTQSPTHLIKTRGQQVTLRCSPKSGHDTVSWYQQALGQGPQFIFQYYEEEERQRGNFPDRFSGHQFPNYSSELNVNALLLGDSALYLCASSPPGAAGETQYFGPGTRLLVL.

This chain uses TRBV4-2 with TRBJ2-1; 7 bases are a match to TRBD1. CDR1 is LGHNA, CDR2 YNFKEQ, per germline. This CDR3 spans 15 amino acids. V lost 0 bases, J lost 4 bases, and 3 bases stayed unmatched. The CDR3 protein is CASSQEGTDYNEQFF. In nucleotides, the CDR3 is TGTGCCAGCAGCCAAGAGGGGACAGATTACAATGAGCAGTTCTTC.

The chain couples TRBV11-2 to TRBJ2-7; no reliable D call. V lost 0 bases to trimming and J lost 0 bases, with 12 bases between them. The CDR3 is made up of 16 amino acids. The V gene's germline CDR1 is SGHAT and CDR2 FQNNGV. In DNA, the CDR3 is TGTGCCAGCAGCTTAGATCGGTATTCCTCCTCCTACGAGCAGTACTTC. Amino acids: CASSLDRYSSSYEQYF.

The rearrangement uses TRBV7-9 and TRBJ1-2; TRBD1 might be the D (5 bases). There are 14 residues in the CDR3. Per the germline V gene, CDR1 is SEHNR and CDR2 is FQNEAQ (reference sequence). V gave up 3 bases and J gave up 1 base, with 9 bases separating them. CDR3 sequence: CASSFVQVNYGYTF. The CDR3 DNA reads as TGTGCCAGCAGCTTTGTACAGGTTAACTATGGCTACACCTTC.

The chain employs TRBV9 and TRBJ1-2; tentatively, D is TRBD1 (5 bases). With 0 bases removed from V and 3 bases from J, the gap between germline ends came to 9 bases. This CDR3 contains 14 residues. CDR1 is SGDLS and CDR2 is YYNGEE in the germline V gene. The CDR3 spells CASSVATQDYGYTF. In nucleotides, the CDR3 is TGTGCCAGCAGCGTAGCTACACAGGACTATGGCTACACCTTC.

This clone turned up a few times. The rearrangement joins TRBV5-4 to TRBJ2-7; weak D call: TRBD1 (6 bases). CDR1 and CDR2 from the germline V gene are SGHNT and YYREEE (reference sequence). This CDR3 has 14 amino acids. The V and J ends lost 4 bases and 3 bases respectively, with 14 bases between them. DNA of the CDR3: TGTGCCAGCAGCCGAGGGGACAACTACTACGAGCAGTACTTC. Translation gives CASSRGDNYYEQYF.

CDR3 loop: CASSQDVPGMDGSSYEQYF. The CDR3 DNA is TGTGCCAGCAGCCAAGATGTTCCGGGTATGGACGGGAGCTCCTACGAGCAGTACTTC. The V and J genes are TRBV4-2 and TRBJ2-7, with TRBD2 as a possible D gene (6 bases). V was cut by 0 bases and J by 0 bases, with 21 bases left in between. Germline-derived CDR1 and CDR2 are LGHNA and YNFKEQ. The CDR3 sequence is 19 residues long.

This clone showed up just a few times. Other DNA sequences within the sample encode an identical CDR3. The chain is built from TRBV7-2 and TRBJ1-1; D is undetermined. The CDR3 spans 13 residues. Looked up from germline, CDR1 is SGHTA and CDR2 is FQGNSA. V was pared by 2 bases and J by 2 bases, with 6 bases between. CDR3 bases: TGTGCCAGCAGCTTACGAGCAAACACTGAAGCTTTCTTT. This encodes CASSLRANTEAFF.

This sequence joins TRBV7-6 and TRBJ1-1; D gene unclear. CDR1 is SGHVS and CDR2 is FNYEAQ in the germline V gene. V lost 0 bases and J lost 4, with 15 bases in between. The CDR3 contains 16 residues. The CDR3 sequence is CASSLASPGLGTEAFF. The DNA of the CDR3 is TGTGCCAGCAGCTTAGCGAGCCCCGGCTTGGGCACTGAAGCTTTCTTT.

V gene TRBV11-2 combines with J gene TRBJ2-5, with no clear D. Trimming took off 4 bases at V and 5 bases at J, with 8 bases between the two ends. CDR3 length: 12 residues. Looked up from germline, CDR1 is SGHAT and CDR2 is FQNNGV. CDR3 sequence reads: CASSWAWETQYF. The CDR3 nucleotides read TGTGCCAGCAGCTGGGCGTGGGAGACCCAGTACTTC.

CDR3 in DNA: TGTGCCAGCAGCACACCAATGGGGGGACAGGGAGGCGATGAGCAGTTCTTC. This sequence encodes CASSTPMGGQGGDEQFF. The chain combines TRBV9 with TRBJ2-1, with 9 bases identical to TRBD1. V was clipped by 4 bases and J by 8 bases; unmatched bases: 16. Germline V CDR1 and CDR2: SGDLS, YYNGEE. The CDR3 is made up of 17 amino acids. The variable domain in full, completed from reference TRBV9 and TRBJ2-1, reads DSGVTQTPKHLITATGQRVTLRCSPRSGDLSVYWYQQSLDQGLQFLIQYYNGEERAKGNILERFSAQQFPDLHSELNLSSLELGDSALYFCASSTPMGGQGGDEQFFGPGTRLTVL.

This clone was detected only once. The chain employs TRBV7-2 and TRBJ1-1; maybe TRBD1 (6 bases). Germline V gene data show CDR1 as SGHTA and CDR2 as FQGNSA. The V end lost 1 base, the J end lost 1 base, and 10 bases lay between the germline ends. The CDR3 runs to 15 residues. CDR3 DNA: TGTGCCAGCAGCTTAGTGGGCAGGGGGAACACTGAAGCTTTCTTT. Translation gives CASSLVGRGNTEAFF.

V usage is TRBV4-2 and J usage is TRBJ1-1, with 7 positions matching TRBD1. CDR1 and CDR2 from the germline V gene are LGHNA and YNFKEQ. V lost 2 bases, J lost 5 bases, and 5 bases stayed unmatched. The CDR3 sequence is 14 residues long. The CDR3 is CASSQLDRVTEAFF. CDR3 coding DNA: TGTGCCAGCAGCCAATTAGACAGGGTAACTGAAGCTTTCTTT.

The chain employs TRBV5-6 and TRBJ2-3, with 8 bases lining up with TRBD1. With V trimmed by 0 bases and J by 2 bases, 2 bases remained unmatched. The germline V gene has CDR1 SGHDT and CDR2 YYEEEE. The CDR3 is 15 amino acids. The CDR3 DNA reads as TGTGCCAGCAGCTTGGACAGGGGGACCACAGATACGCAGTATTTT. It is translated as CASSLDRGTTDTQYF.